This T cell receptor (beta chain) was sequenced in a study of cytomegalovirus exposure and HLA in healthy donors (dated by TCRdb to about 2017). For the wider study: According to an earlier analysis of 450 to 650 of the donors, about 170 million T cells yielded some 120 million unique TCR beta sequences and more than 250 Gb of sequence data. About 280 gigabases of sequencing data and 70 million to 100 million unique TCR sequences made up an early release that covered under 750 HLA-typed donors. Among the roughly 380 genotyped donors, around 81% belonged to the genetic ancestry cluster associated with self-reported Caucasian donors. The study aimed to test whether signatures of past pathogen exposure could be identified by cataloging public T cell receptors. The T cell repertoires of several hundred subjects were profiled by immunosequencing and related to cytomegalovirus serostatus. A separate validation cohort of approximately 130 different subjects was used in addition to the roughly 700-subject first cohort. High-throughput TCR immunosequencing, statistical association of individual TCRs with disease status, and machine learning were combined to predict cytomegalovirus infection status. To study patterns of TCR occurrence, a later analysis re-analyzed previously published TCR beta repertoires from 600 to 750 donors and added high-resolution HLA genotyping. Rather than drawing on any new phenotypic data, the later analysis identified candidate immune exposures from TCR beta sequences and the way those sequences occurred across donors. In an earlier analysis of about 590 of the donors, high-throughput TCR beta sequencing was used to judge whether each TCR beta V gene segment behaved as functional or pseudogenic. Donor age, sex, ethnicity and CMV serostatus were compiled together with the repertoire data. In a later genetic analysis, genome-wide SNP genotypes for about three fifths of the roughly 670 donors were used, and that subset was treated as a discovery cohort. Every repertoire in the discovery cohort had been generated on one and the same sequencing platform. Both class I and class II loci were covered by HLA typing, at four-digit resolution. The number of typed donors differed by locus: about 629-640 for A, B, C, DRB1 and DQB1; about 520 for DQA1; roughly 600 for DPA1; and roughly 490 for DPB1. Roughly five DR-DQ haplotypes were handled as single units for association and clustering because linkage in the cohort was strong. On average, roughly 250,000 unique TCR beta nucleotide sequences were sequenced per donor among 398 genotyped donors of the cohort, with roughly 19% of those sequences being non-productive.

There are a few counts of this clone. This receptor's antigen is unknown. Base qualities are missing; no much larger clone stands one base away. The cohort consisted of 666 healthy bone marrow donors. At the time of sampling, all cohort members were nominally healthy, though unrecorded immune exposures were likely present. The donor was CMV seronegative and belonged to the group of over 300 seronegative cohort members. Each donor provided a peripheral blood sample, and peripheral blood mononuclear cells were used for TCR beta sequencing. The Qiagen DNeasy Blood Extraction Kit was used to extract genomic DNA from the blood cell samples. The CDR3 spans 13 residues, from the cysteine through the phenylalanine. Only the CDR3 region is kept as DNA, spanning 39 bases read in frame from base 1. The germline V gene gives CDR1 as SQVTM and CDR2 as ANQGSEA. V gives up 0 bases and J gives up 10 bases, and the segment between their germline ends measures 15 bases.

The library was produced with the immunoSEQ multiplex PCR assay. The multiplex PCR relied on a mix of 60 forward primers for TCR Vbeta segments and 13 reverse primers for TCR Jbeta segments. Amplification of the CDR3 region of rearranged TCR beta genes was performed with a multiplex PCR assay on genomic DNA. The amplified TCR beta libraries were sequenced on the Illumina HiSeq System as 87-base-pair reads. On the authors' methods: In a later analysis, tens of millions of unique TCR beta chains were counted across the 500 to 850 repertoires, and around 10 million of these chains were shared by at least two donors. A nearest-neighbor algorithm error-corrected the raw reads and collapsed the reads into unique sequences, merging closely related sequences to remove PCR and sequencing errors. Alignment of CDR3 sequences to IMGT reference sequences was used to assign V, D and J gene segments. For a sequence to be retained, a match of at least six nucleotides to both a V gene segment and a J gene segment was required. Rearrangements were classified as productive when the CDR3 lacked stop codons and remained in frame with V and J, and all other rearrangements were classified as non-productive. Following IMGT convention, CDR3 was defined as the stretch from the second conserved V-encoded cysteine to the conserved J-encoded phenylalanine. Sequences without an unambiguous match to a single V gene segment were excluded from the earlier analysis of 450 to 650 of the donors. In an earlier analysis of 500 to 750 of the donors, V segments were called functional above 56.7% productive rearrangements and were called segregating when the between-donor standard deviation exceeded 5%. A statistical classification framework was built for diagnosing cytomegalovirus status from the catalog of TCR beta chain sequences. In a later analysis, TCR nucleotide sequences were compared against IMGT/GENE-DB human TR gene sequences so that V and J genes could be assigned. Using the TCRdist pipeline, a later analysis assigned CDR3 sequences along with most-parsimonious VDJ recombination scenarios. In a later analysis, each TCR beta chain was defined by its CDR3 amino acid sequence together with its V-gene family, and reads lacking a unique V-gene family were excluded. As a way to deal with suspected cross-contamination and a sequencing artifact, a later analysis dropped roughly 600 nucleotide sequences that were highly shared and had low generation probability. For each public chain, a later analysis derived a clonal expansion index from normalized ranks of inferred template counts within each repertoire. Generation probabilities in a later analysis came from a VDJ recombination model fitted to out-of-frame rearrangements, and those results were checked against IGoR. In a later analysis, TCR-TCR, TCR-HLA and TCR-CMV co-occurrence was scored with hypergeometric tests, and a repertoire-size bias correction was applied to TCR pairs. In a later analysis, false discovery rates were estimated by permuting HLA or CMV assignments 20 times. In a later analysis, co-occurring TCRs were grouped using DBSCAN, and TCRdist sequence similarity was added for clustering within HLA-allele-positive subsets. For co-occurrence clustering, repertoires with fewer than 30,000 or more than 120,000 public chains were excluded, along with 5 or 6 repertoires with anomalous nucleotide sharing. Imported from immuneACCESS, the table was reduced by TCRdb to in-frame sequences with V and J called. These copies leave out some clones; in studies compared against another copy, an unresolved V gene accounts for under half, and the cause of the remainder is not known. Clone size and the V and J calls come from that table; the DNA yielded D and trimming. For this sample there are roughly 200,000 clones; just under 80% appear just once. The top ten constitute approximately 2.6% of the sample.

What the work shows at the level of the full study, not this receptor alone: Because counts were too low, seventeen rarely observed V segments, including chromosome 9 orphons, were excluded from the earlier analysis of under 650 of the donors. In a later analysis, HLA-associated TCR beta chains showed more clonal expansion and lower generation probabilities than non-associated chains that were equally common. The only immune exposure information available for the cohort was CMV serostatus. A further reported finding was that TCR beta sequences accurately predicted the HLA-A and HLA-B alleles for most subjects in the first cohort. A later analysis associated some 17,000 TCR beta sequences with specific HLA alleles at a false discovery rate of 0.05. According to a later analysis, TCR association rates differed among HLA loci, with DRB1 alleles showing the most associated TCRs and HLA-C alleles showing the fewest. Because some donors lacked HLA typing at each locus, the association tests relied only on the typed subset. The classifier was reported to diagnose cytomegalovirus status with high specificity and sensitivity in both the original cohort and the validation cohort. A total of around 150 TCR beta chains were listed by the study as associated with cytomegalovirus. Most TCR sequences were seen in very few donors, while some public TCRs were found in many individuals. Correlated functional status among segregating V segments might reflect linkage disequilibrium, but an unknown experimental factor could not be ruled out. In an earlier analysis of several hundred of the donors, most TCR beta V segments were observed in productive rearrangements about 87% or about 30% of the time, broadly matching IMGT annotations. Some IMGT-functional V segments, including TRBV6-2 and TRBV6-3, could not be told apart with the 87-base-pair reads, so those segments were excluded. When HLA alleles, especially DR and DQ, strongly co-occurred, TCR associations were difficult to assign to individual alleles. In a later genetic analysis, a missense DCLRE1C variant was associated with V-gene and J-gene trimming of TCR beta chains, and the association was replicated in an independent cohort. The sequencing pipeline was judged likely to have produced a cluster of highly shared sequence variants as a technical artifact. A few of the identified cytomegalovirus-associated TCR beta chains were confirmed in vitro to be specific for cytomegalovirus antigens. In this cohort, only TCR beta chains were sequenced, and detectable features were limited by the absence of alpha or paired-chain data. A later analysis reported that several top co-occurrence clusters appeared linked to parvovirus B19, influenza, CMV and Epstein-Barr virus. A later genetic analysis reported fewer N-insertions in productive TCRs among donors in an Asian-associated ancestry cluster than the roughly 640-donor mean. Presence/absence analyses assumed roughly uniform sequencing depth across donors, an assumption that may not hold. According to the authors, the approach could potentially be generalized to other disease states and immunological phenotypes. In a later analysis, most CMV-associated TCR beta chains were found to appear HLA-restricted, with HLA associations seemingly driven largely by CMV exposure.

Rearrangement joined TRBV29-1 to TRBJ1-1, with TRBD1 as a weak D call on 5 bases. The sample consisted of PBMCs. This clonotype was sampled from a female donor in good health and CMV-seronegative. Read as DNA, the sequence is TGCAGCGTTGAAGAGGTGCAGGGAATGAGAGCTTTCTTT. Translated, this is CSVEEVQGMRAFF.